The 21 T cell receptor beta chains below all came from one sample that was sequenced in a study of blood T cell repertoires in COVID-19 (dated by TCRdb to 2020 to 2022). The method behind the library was the immunoSEQ multiplex PCR assay. Sourced from immuneACCESS, this table was stored by TCRdb with only in-frame sequences that have V and J called. A share of the clones is absent; for the studies checked, an unresolved V gene accounts for under half, and the remainder has no known explanation. Across this sample there are about 160,000 clones, with roughly 87% seen only once. Together, the top ten hold roughly 7.3% of the sample. The specimen sequenced was PBMCs or T cells enriched from blood (not recorded which). The receptors shown here come from a woman between 50 and 59 years old who had recovered from COVID-19.

The chain has TRBV27 and TRBJ2-1, with 9 positions matching TRBD1. The CDR3 consists of 15 residues. After removal of 7 bases from V and 4 bases from J, the junction contained 8 bases not matched to a gene. Germline CDR1 and CDR2: MNHEY and SMNVEV (reference sequence). CDR3 amino acids: CASTSAGQGYNEQFF. CDR3 in DNA: TGTGCCAGCACCTCCGCGGGACAGGGTTACAATGAGCAGTTCTTC.

This clone was observed a single time. This rearrangement joins TRBV24-1 to TRBJ1-2, with 7 bases aligning to TRBD1. In germline, CDR1 is KGHDR, CDR2 SFDVKD. The CDR3 has 15 residues. Trimming cost V 3 bases and J 6 bases; bases outside gene matches: 9. The CDR3 is CATSDPKTGTNGYTF. The CDR3 DNA sequence: TGTGCCACCAGTGATCCTAAGACAGGGACCAATGGCTACACCTTC.

The chain couples TRBV19 to TRBJ1-2; D is perhaps TRBD1 (6 bases). CDR3 length: 15 amino acids. V was shortened by 6 bases and J by 4 bases, with 18 bases between the two germline ends. The germline CDR1 and CDR2 sequences are LNHDA and SQIVND (reference sequence). In nucleotides, the CDR3 is TGTGCCAGTAGATCCGTGGGGGGGCTCGGCTATGGCTACACCTTC. Translating gives CASRSVGGLGYGYTF.

Only one count was recorded for this clone. The rearrangement joins TRBV27 to TRBJ1-4, with D possibly matching TRBD1 (5 bases). Trimming took 0 bases from V and 6 from J, leaving 14 bases between them. From germline, CDR1 is MNHEY and CDR2 SMNVEV (reference sequence). The CDR3 has 16 residues. This chain's CDR3 is CASSLSLGAGHEKLFF. The CDR3 DNA is TGTGCCAGCAGTTTATCCCTTGGCGCGGGGCATGAAAAACTGTTTTTT. Drawing the rest from reference TRBV27 and TRBJ1-4, the complete variable domain is EAQVTQNPRYLITVTGKKLTVTCSQNMNHEYMSWYRQDPGLGLRQIYYSMNVEVTDKGDVPEGYKVSRKEKRNFPLILESPSPNQTSLYFCASSLSLGAGHEKLFFGSGTQLSVL.

The V and J genes are TRBV20-1 and TRBJ2-7; D is ambiguous. CDR1 DFQATT and CDR2 SNEGSKA come from the germline V gene (reference sequence). Trimming removed 3 bases from V and 2 bases from J, with 8 bases in between. The CDR3 sequence is 12 residues long. CDR3 protein: CSASSATYEQYF. The CDR3 coding sequence is TGCAGTGCTAGTTCTGCTACCTACGAGCAGTACTTC.

About this clone: One junction end does not reproduce the germline sequence, and a read error may be involved. The V gene is TRBV7-9, the J gene TRBJ1-1; the D is unclear. The length of the CDR3 is 11 residues. Looked up from germline, CDR1 is SEHNR and CDR2 is FQNEAQ (reference sequence). The CDR3 protein is CASSLASHRVF. The CDR3 DNA reads TGTGCCAGCAGCTTAGCGAGCCATCGAGTCTTT.

The chain recombines TRBV28 with TRBJ1-2, with D tentatively TRBD1 (5 bases). Germline-derived CDR1 and CDR2 are MDHEN and SYDVKM. The CDR3 has 13 amino acids. V shed 5 bases and J shed 2 bases, with 9 bases lying between them. The DNA of the CDR3 is TGTGCCAGCAGTACTCCAGGGAACTATGGCTACACCTTC. This translates into CASSTPGNYGYTF.

The rearrangement joins TRBV11-3 to TRBJ1-4, with TRBD1 matching over 7 bases. V lost 4 bases to trimming and J lost 5 bases; unmatched junction nucleotides: 7. The CDR3 is 15 residues long. The V gene's germline CDR1 is SGHNT and CDR2 YENEEA. The CDR3: CASSSSGGQNEKLFF. As DNA, the CDR3 is TGTGCCAGCAGCTCCTCAGGGGGACAAAATGAAAAACTGTTTTTT.

V is TRBV6-1 and J is TRBJ1-3, with D possibly being TRBD1 (6 bases). Trimming took off 4 bases at V and 3 bases at J, with 19 bases between the two ends. Germline V gene data show CDR1 as MNHNS and CDR2 as SASEGT. This CDR3 comprises 17 residues. As DNA, the CDR3 is TGTGCCAGCAGTGCGGGACACCCTAGAGGAATTGGAAACACCATATATTTT. This sequence encodes CASSAGHPRGIGNTIYF.

The gene calls are TRBV7-3 and TRBJ2-1, with D possibly being TRBD2 (6 bases). This CDR3 contains 16 residues. Trimming shortened V by 5 bases and J by 3 bases, and 17 bases separated the two germline ends. Germline V gene lookup returns CDR1 SGHTA and CDR2 FQGTGA. CDR3 amino acids: CASSPGAGTGYNEQFF. The DNA of the CDR3 is TGTGCCAGCAGCCCTGGTGCGGGAACAGGCTACAATGAGCAGTTCTTC.

The chain employs TRBV2 and TRBJ2-7, with 10 bases that match TRBD1. CDR1 and CDR2 (germline): SNHLY, FYNNEI. V shed 4 bases and J 7 bases; nucleotides not matched to a gene: 4. The CDR3 spans 13 residues. CDR3 protein: CASSGDRGGEQYF. DNA for the CDR3: TGTGCCAGCAGTGGGGACAGGGGAGGGGAGCAGTACTTC.

In its sample, this clone was seen a few times. V usage is TRBV24-1 and J usage is TRBJ2-1; perhaps TRBD2 as D (6 bases). V was shortened by 5 bases and J by 8 bases, with 18 bases between the two germline ends. The CDR3 totals 15 residues. Germline CDR1 and CDR2: KGHDR and SFDVKD. In DNA, the CDR3 is TGTGCCACCAGTGGCCCTGTAGCGGAGTGGGATGAGCAGTTCTTC. It codes for CATSGPVAEWDEQFF.

In this sample, this clone turned up a few times. The J gene is TRBJ2-7, the V gene TRBV3-1 (or the pseudogene TRBV3-2); D is undetermined. The germline V gene encodes CDR1 LGHDT and CDR2 YNNKEL (reference sequence). With 1 base removed from V and 2 bases from J, the gap between germline ends came to 15 bases. The CDR3 length is 16 residues. The CDR3: CASSQGSASKAYEQYF. CDR3 sequence (DNA): TGTGCCAGCAGCCAAGGCTCCGCTAGTAAGGCCTACGAGCAGTACTTC.

The chain carries TRBV19 and TRBJ1-5, with D tentatively TRBD1 (6 bases). The V gene lost 6 bases and the J gene lost 2 bases, with 17 bases spanning the gap. This CDR3 region has 16 residues. Germline V gives CDR1 LNHDA, CDR2 SQIVND (reference sequence). The CDR3 DNA sequence: TGTGCCAGTAGACCCGATCAGGGGAAGGGCAATCAGCCCCAGCATTTT. Protein: CASRPDQGKGNQPQHF.

This clone was seen many times. J is TRBJ2-7 and V is TRBV18; 10 nucleotides match TRBD1. CDR1 and CDR2 (germline): KGHSH, LQKENI. V lost 4 bases, J lost 2 bases, and 5 bases stayed unmatched. There are 15 residues in the CDR3. The CDR3 sequence: CASSLQGQGAYEQYF. In DNA form, the CDR3 reads TGTGCCAGCTCACTACAAGGACAGGGGGCCTACGAGCAGTACTTC.

This clone was seen a single time. This sequence joins TRBV5-6 and TRBJ1-5; D possibly corresponds to TRBD1 (5 bases). From germline, CDR1 is SGHDT and CDR2 YYEEEE. The CDR3 is 15 amino acids. Trimming stripped 3 bases from V and 4 bases from J, with 14 bases between. The CDR3 DNA follows: TGTGCCAGCAGCTCCTACCACGCAGGGAATCAGCCCCAGCATTTT. This encodes CASSSYHAGNQPQHF.

The chain couples TRBV7-3 to TRBJ2-1; D may be TRBD2 (6 bases). V was clipped by 2 bases and J by 10 bases, with 18 bases between them. Germline V gives CDR1 SGHTA, CDR2 FQGTGA. This CDR3 is 15 amino acids long. CDR3 bases: TGTGCCAGCAGCTTAGGTTTTGGGCCTAGCGACGAGCAGTTCTTC. It encodes CASSLGFGPSDEQFF.

The CDR3 DNA reads TGTGCCAGTAGTTGGACAGGGATGGGTCAGCCCCAGCATTTT. This encodes CASSWTGMGQPQHF. The rearrangement joins TRBV19 to TRBJ1-5; 8 bases are shared with TRBD1. The CDR3 runs to 14 residues. Unmatched junction bases numbered 6, after V lost 5 bases and J lost 6 bases. The V gene's germline CDR1 is LNHDA and CDR2 SQIVND (reference sequence).

J is TRBJ2-3 and V is TRBV18; 10 bases map to TRBD2. There are 17 residues in the CDR3. Germline CDR1 and CDR2: KGHSH and LQKENI. The junction had 10 bases not matched to a gene; V was cut back by 2 bases and J by 5 bases. The DNA of the CDR3 is TGTGCCAGCTCACCAAGGAAAGCTAGCGGGAGTGGAGATACGCAGTATTTT. Translated: CASSPRKASGSGDTQYF.

The V call is TRBV7-9, the J call TRBJ1-1; possible D gene TRBD1, 6 bases. Trimming took 5 bases from V and 4 from J, leaving 20 bases between them. CDR3 length: 16 amino acids. Germline CDR1 and CDR2: SEHNR and FQNEAQ (reference sequence). CDR3 DNA sequence: TGTGCCAGCAGCCCTCGGGGGGGCCCGCTCTCCACTGAAGCTTTCTTT. Its protein is CASSPRGGPLSTEAFF.

This chain connects TRBV19 to TRBJ2-1, with TRBD2 identical over 8 bases. The germline CDR1 and CDR2 sequences are LNHDA and SQIVND (reference sequence). V was pared by 4 bases and J by 2 bases, with 1 base of the junction left unmatched. CDR3 size: 14 residues. In DNA, the CDR3 is TGTGCCAGTAGTACAGCGGGGGCCTACAATGAGCAGTTCTTC. Translation: CASSTAGAYNEQFF.